One sample yielded the 4 T cell receptor beta chains listed below, sequenced in a study of blood T cells in healthy people across ages (dated by TCRdb to between 2015 and 2017). The method behind the library was 5' RACE. Instrument on record: Illumina HiSeq 2500. A second roughly 6 to 12 cycle PCR used a sample-barcoded 5' primer and a J-beta primer mix. In TCRdb, the public reads were trimmed at Q25 with fastp and aligned with MiXCR, with productive beta chains retained. For every CDR3 protein sequence, its rows merge into one entry that carries the most common genes and DNA. The sample profile shows under 800,000 distinct CDR3 sequences; around 21% of them were found once. Approximately 3.6% of the sample is taken by the ten largest. Sequencing was performed on blood. These receptors all come from a man aged 65-85 years in good health.

The rearrangement links TRBV27 to TRBJ2-7; D perhaps matches TRBD1 (6 bases). V was clipped by 3 bases and J by 6 bases, with 12 bases between them. This CDR3 comprises 13 residues. CDR1 and CDR2 from the germline V gene are MNHEY and SMNVEV (reference sequence). The CDR3 region is CASSFWGHPEQYF. The CDR3 nucleotides are TGTGCCAGCAGTTTCTGGGGACATCCCGAGCAGTACTTC.

V and J are TRBV4-1 and TRBJ2-1; 11 nucleotides agree with TRBD2. V shed 0 bases, J shed 15 bases, and the junction held 10 bases outside the gene matches. Per germline, CDR1 MGHRA and CDR2 YSYEKL. The CDR3 covers 15 residues. CDR3 residues: CASSQDFRLAGRGFF. In DNA, the CDR3 is TGCGCCAGCAGCCAAGATTTCAGACTAGCGGGAAGGGGGTTCTTC.

This clonotype has only a few counts. CDR3 sequence: CASSLATSGSYYNEQFF. In DNA form, the CDR3 reads TGTGCCAGCAGCTTAGCGACTAGCGGGAGCTATTACAATGAGCAGTTCTTC. This chain connects TRBV11-2 to TRBJ2-1; TRBD2 matches 12 bases. Per germline, CDR1 SGHAT and CDR2 FQNNGV. There are 17 residues in the CDR3. The ends lost 1 base at V and 4 bases at J; junction bases unmatched: 5.

The chain links TRBV20-1 to TRBJ1-5; D gene uncertain. The V gene's germline CDR1 is DFQATT and CDR2 SNEGSKA (reference sequence). The CDR3 covers 13 residues. Trimming cost V 3 bases and J 8 bases, with 14 bases left between them. This CDR3 is CSASDGSSKPQHF. The CDR3 DNA is TGCAGTGCTAGCGACGGCAGTTCGAAGCCCCAGCATTTT.